Presented here are 30 T cell receptor beta chains from one specimen sequenced in a study of T cells in Graves' hyperthyroidism and ophthalmopathy. Template material for amplifying TCR beta CDR3 regions consisted of RNA transcripts. TCR CDR3 underwent first-round RT-PCR with the HTBI primer set. In TCRdb, the multiplex PCR reads were re-called with MiXCR into one record per CDR3 protein. The sample lists some 270,000 distinct CDR3 sequences; roughly an eighth were seen once. Sequencing was done on a sample of blood. The receptors were sampled from a middle-aged woman with Graves' hyperthyroidism.

This clonotype was counted at least ten times. The gene calls are TRBV7-2 and TRBJ2-7, with TRBD1 matching 8 bases. Trimming removed 0 bases from V and 3 bases from J; junction bases left unmatched: 7. This CDR3 spans 16 amino acids. The germline V gene encodes CDR1 SGHTA and CDR2 FQGNSA. This CDR3 is CASSLATGVRIYEQYF. CDR3 DNA: TGTGCCAGCAGCTTAGCGACAGGGGTTAGGATCTACGAGCAGTACTTC.

This clonotype was recorded at least ten times. The chain is built from TRBV27 and TRBJ2-3; no clear D. The CDR3 extends over 13 amino acids. Per germline, CDR1 MNHEY and CDR2 SMNVEV (reference sequence). Between the trimmed V and J ends, which lost 0 bases and 5 bases, there was a span of 6 bases. This CDR3 is CASSLSSEDTQYF. CDR3 nucleotides: TGTGCCAGCAGTTTATCGAGCGAAGATACGCAGTATTTT.

The J gene is TRBJ2-1, the V gene TRBV7-8; possible D gene TRBD2, 5 bases. The V gene lost 1 base and the J gene lost 4 bases, with 14 bases spanning the gap. The CDR3 runs to 16 residues. Per the germline V gene, CDR1 is SGHVS and CDR2 is FQNEAQ. CDR3 region: CASSLDHQAEYNEQFF. The CDR3 region has the DNA TGTGCCAGCAGCTTAGACCACCAAGCGGAGTACAATGAGCAGTTCTTC. Drawing the rest from reference TRBV7-8 and TRBJ2-1, the complete variable domain is GAGVSQSPRYKVAKRGQDVALRCDPISGHVSLFWYQQALGQGPEFLTYFQNEAQLDKSGLPSDRFFAERPEGSVSTLKIQRTQQEDSAVYLCASSLDHQAEYNEQFFGPGTRLTVL.

The chain links TRBV15 to TRBJ1-4; possible D gene TRBD1, 5 bases. The CDR3 length is 15 residues. V was cut by 0 bases and J by 8 bases, with 13 bases left in between. Germline V gene sequence: CDR1 LNHNV, CDR2 YYDKDF (reference sequence). The CDR3 loop reads CATSRDRGPYEKLFF. CDR3 DNA: TGTGCCACCAGCAGAGATCGGGGACCCTACGAAAAACTGTTTTTT.

The table lists this clonotype with many counts. This chain links TRBV19 with TRBJ2-5; unclear D gene. The germline CDR1 and CDR2 sequences are LNHDA and SQIVND (reference sequence). V shed 9 bases and J shed 5 bases, with 10 bases lying between them. The CDR3 runs to 11 residues. DNA of the CDR3: TGTGCCAGCCGGGTGGGGGAGACCCAGTACTTC. Its translation: CASRVGETQYF.

This clonotype came up a few times. The DNA for the CDR3 is TGTGCCAGCAGCCGCCTCGAGGGTTTAGGCTACACCTTC. This sequence encodes CASSRLEGLGYTF. V usage is TRBV28 and J usage is TRBJ1-2; D is undetermined. Germline V CDR1 and CDR2: MDHEN, SYDVKM. The CDR3 is 13 amino acids. V shed 6 bases and J shed 8 bases, with 16 bases lying between them.

This clonotype was recorded many times. V and J are TRBV20-1 and TRBJ2-5; tentatively, D is TRBD2 (6 bases). The CDR3 is made up of 12 amino acids. Germline V gives CDR1 DFQATT, CDR2 SNEGSKA (reference sequence). The CDR3 nucleotides read TGCACCCCCGGGGACTCCAAAGAGACCCAGTACTTC. This encodes CTPGDSKETQYF.

V gene TRBV11-2 combines with J gene TRBJ2-7; D gene unclear. The CDR3 has 13 residues. CDR1 is SGHAT, CDR2 FQNNGV, per germline. Trimming took 4 bases from V and 3 from J, leaving 10 bases between them. In DNA form, the CDR3 reads TGTGCCAGCAGCTGGGCCGCGCGCTACGAGCAGTACTTC. It specifies CASSWAARYEQYF.

This clonotype was counted a few times. The rearrangement joins TRBV7-9 to TRBJ2-2; no reliable D call. Germline V gene lookup returns CDR1 SEHNR and CDR2 FQNEAQ (reference sequence). The CDR3 runs to 15 residues. Deletions cut 1 base from V and 0 bases from J, with 6 bases between. CDR3 DNA: TGTGCCAGCAGCTTAGGCGACCCGAACACCGGGGAGCTGTTTTTT. Its protein is CASSLGDPNTGELFF.

The genes are TRBV30 and TRBJ2-7, with D tentatively TRBD2 (6 bases). This CDR3 comprises 14 residues. CDR1 and CDR2 (germline): GTSNPN, SVGIG (reference sequence). Trimming took off 4 bases at V and 6 bases at J, with 19 bases between the two ends. CDR3 sequence reads: CAWNPGSDSGEQYF. For the CDR3, the DNA is TGTGCCTGGAACCCCGGGAGCGATTCCGGCGAGCAGTACTTC.

In regard to this clonotype: A much larger clone lies a single base off, so this may be a read error. This sequence joins TRBV6-2 or TRBV6-3 and TRBJ2-1; no definite D call. This CDR3 has 14 residues. V was cut by 6 bases and J by 8 bases, with 17 bases left in between. Per the germline V gene, CDR1 is MNHEY and CDR2 is SVGEGT. The CDR3 bases are TGTGCCAGCAGCAAGGACCTATTCGACGATGAGCAGTTCTTC. Amino acid sequence: CASSKDLFDDEQFF.

This clonotype was recorded at least ten times. The chain uses TRBV11-2 and TRBJ1-6; D uncertain. The length of the CDR3 is 14 residues. V lost 5 bases to trimming and J lost 10 bases, with 15 bases between them. CDR1 is SGHAT and CDR2 is FQNNGV in the germline V gene. In DNA form, the CDR3 reads TGTGCCAGCAGCGCCGAGGGCCGCTTATCACCCCTCCACTTT. Amino acid sequence: CASSAEGRLSPLHF.

This clonotype was seen ten or more times. The rearrangement uses TRBV11-3 and TRBJ1-1; D is undetermined. Trimming took off 0 bases at V and 3 bases at J, with 11 bases between the two ends. Looked up from germline, CDR1 is SGHNT and CDR2 is YENEEA. The CDR3 totals 15 residues. The CDR3: CASSLDPSVYTEAFF. CDR3 nucleotides: TGTGCCAGCAGCTTAGATCCGAGTGTATACACTGAAGCTTTCTTT.

This clonotype has ten or more counts. The V and J genes are TRBV28 and TRBJ1-4, with 7 positions matching TRBD1. With V trimmed by 6 bases and J by 6 bases, 7 bases remained unmatched. The CDR3 has 14 amino acids. The germline V gene encodes CDR1 MDHEN and CDR2 SYDVKM. The CDR3 here is CASSDDRVDEKLFF. The CDR3 nucleotides are TGTGCCAGCAGCGACGACAGGGTTGATGAAAAACTGTTTTTT.

This chain connects TRBV19 to TRBJ2-1; no firm D call. The CDR3 extends over 13 amino acids. CDR1 and CDR2 (germline): LNHDA, SQIVND (reference sequence). V gave up 3 bases and J gave up 5 bases, with 8 bases separating them. The CDR3 reads CASSMGFDNEQFF. The CDR3, as DNA: TGTGCCAGTAGTATGGGCTTCGACAATGAGCAGTTCTTC.

V usage is TRBV15 and J usage is TRBJ1-2; possibly TRBD1 for D (6 bases). This CDR3 contains 14 residues. V dropped 5 bases and J dropped 1 base, with 11 bases sitting between them. The germline CDR1 and CDR2 sequences are LNHNV and YYDKDF (reference sequence). CDR3 coding DNA: TGTGCCACCAGCCCAGGGGTTTTTAACTATGGCTACACCTTC. This codes for CATSPGVFNYGYTF.

This clonotype was counted many times. This chain uses TRBV7-8 with TRBJ2-1, with 7 bases fitting TRBD1. V lost 5 bases, J lost 8 bases, and 3 bases stayed unmatched. Germline assignment: CDR1 SGHVS and CDR2 FQNEAQ. CDR3 length: 12 residues. This CDR3 reads CASSPTGYEQFF. As DNA, the CDR3 is TGTGCCAGCAGCCCGACAGGGTATGAGCAGTTCTTC.

This clonotype has a count of ten or more. The V call is TRBV28, the J call TRBJ2-7; 7 nucleotides match TRBD2. The CDR3 spans 15 residues. V was pared by 2 bases and J by 0 bases, with 4 bases of the junction left unmatched. Germline-derived CDR1 and CDR2 are MDHEN and SYDVKM. This CDR3 reads CASSLEREASYEQYF. CDR3 coding DNA: TGTGCCAGCAGTTTAGAACGGGAGGCCTCCTACGAGCAGTACTTC.

At least ten counts were recorded for this clonotype. The chain carries TRBV11-2 and TRBJ2-6; D ambiguous. The CDR3 is 15 residues long. V was clipped by 4 bases and J by 0 bases, with 7 bases between them. Germline loops: CDR1 SGHAT, CDR2 FQNNGV. The chain's CDR3 is CASSSALSGANVLTF. The CDR3 bases are TGTGCCAGCAGCTCCGCCCTCTCTGGGGCCAACGTCCTGACTTTC.

This clonotype came up many times. J is TRBJ1-4 and V is TRBV3-1; 7 positions match TRBD1. Germline CDR1 LGHDT, CDR2 YNNKEL (reference sequence). This CDR3 is built from 18 residues. V shed 4 bases, J shed 8 bases, and the junction held 19 bases outside the gene matches. The DNA for the CDR3 is TGTGCCAGCAGCCCACGTCCGATACTGACAGGGAAAATCGAAAAACTGTTTTTT. It is translated as CASSPRPILTGKIEKLFF.

This clonotype was recorded at least ten times. The V and J genes are TRBV6-1 and TRBJ2-5; no clear D gene. The germline V gene has CDR1 MNHNS and CDR2 SASEGT. The V end lost 6 bases, the J end lost 7 bases, and 9 bases lay between the germline ends. This CDR3 region has 11 residues. CDR3 loop: CASSSSGTQYF. The CDR3 nucleotides read TGTGCCAGCAGCTCGTCCGGGACCCAGTACTTC.

This clonotype has ten or more counts. This chain links TRBV6-1 with TRBJ2-3; 7 nucleotides align to TRBD1. Germline values: CDR1 MNHNS, CDR2 SASEGT. The CDR3 length is 17 residues. Losses at the gene ends were 7 bases for V and 0 bases for J; bases not matched to a gene: 13. CDR3 amino acids: CASIRDRFLTSTDTQYF. The DNA of the CDR3 is TGTGCCAGCATCAGGGACAGATTCTTAACTAGCACAGATACGCAGTATTTT.

This clonotype has ten or more counts. The chain recombines TRBV10-3 with TRBJ2-1; D is uncertain. V was shortened by 10 bases and J by 6 bases, with 10 bases between the two germline ends. Germline CDR1 ENHRY, CDR2 SYGVKD. CDR3 length equals 11 residues. This CDR3 reads CAKIRSNEQFF. The CDR3 nucleotides are TGTGCCAAAATCAGGAGCAATGAGCAGTTCTTC.

This clonotype came up many times. V is TRBV24-1 and J is TRBJ1-1; no definite D call. The V gene lost 8 bases and the J gene lost 7 bases, with 13 bases spanning the gap. Germline V lookup: CDR1 KGHDR, CDR2 SFDVKD. The CDR3 is 12 amino acids. The CDR3 protein is CATKVGPREAFF. The DNA of the CDR3 is TGTGCCACCAAGGTCGGGCCGCGTGAAGCTTTCTTT.

Ten or more counts support this clonotype. V usage is TRBV7-2 and J usage is TRBJ2-5; 9 nucleotides align to TRBD2. There are 14 residues in the CDR3. The germline gives CDR1 SGHTA, CDR2 FQGNSA. The V gene end was trimmed by 3 bases and the J gene end by 3 bases; junction bases not matched to a gene: 2. CDR3 amino acids: CASSFAGGKETQYF. The DNA for the CDR3 is TGTGCCAGCAGCTTCGCGGGAGGGAAAGAGACCCAGTACTTC.

V is TRBV19 and J is TRBJ2-1, with D hard to call. With 5 bases removed from V and 6 bases from J, the gap between germline ends came to 17 bases. CDR1 is LNHDA, CDR2 SQIVND, per germline (reference sequence). The CDR3 runs 15 residues. As DNA, the CDR3 is TGTGCCAGTAGTCCTGAAGGAGTAGTTAGCAATGAGCAGTTCTTC. As protein: CASSPEGVVSNEQFF.

This clonotype was seen ten or more times. The chain joins TRBV12-3 or TRBV12-4 to TRBJ1-4; D might be TRBD1 (5 bases). The CDR3 is 13 amino acids. V lost 7 bases to trimming and J lost 8 bases, with 14 bases between them. CDR3 in amino acids: CASTPGWGEKLFF. Here the CDR3 DNA reads TGTGCCAGCACCCCCGGGTGGGGGGAAAAACTGTTTTTT.

In this sample, this clonotype turned up many times. The rearrangement joins TRBV30 to TRBJ1-1; D unresolved. Trimming removed 5 bases at V and 4 bases at J, with 11 bases between. Germline CDR1 GTSNPN, CDR2 SVGIG (reference sequence). This CDR3 comprises 12 residues. CDR3 amino acids: CAWVPGVTEAFF. The CDR3 nucleotides are TGTGCCTGGGTGCCGGGTGTCACTGAAGCTTTCTTT.

In its sample, this clonotype was seen many times. The genes are TRBV28 and TRBJ1-1; D may be TRBD1 (6 bases). Germline V gives CDR1 MDHEN, CDR2 SYDVKM. V was cut by 5 bases and J by 1 base, with 14 bases left in between. CDR3 size: 15 residues. CDR3 nucleotide sequence: TGTGCCAGCAGTACCAGTGGGGGCGGGAACACTGAAGCTTTCTTT. Its protein is CASSTSGGGNTEAFF.

The rearrangement joins TRBV19 to TRBJ2-7, with D hard to call. V lost 7 bases to trimming and J lost 2 bases, with 6 bases between them. In germline, CDR1 is LNHDA, CDR2 SQIVND (reference sequence). CDR3 length: 11 residues. CDR3 nucleotide sequence: TGTGCCAGTAACAATACCTACGAGCAGTACTTC. It encodes CASNNTYEQYF.